Here is one T cell receptor (beta chain) with its context. The antigen is undetermined. All participants with HIV were treated in the United States. These data are taken from a study of long-term antiretroviral therapy in people with HIV. Assay version v3.0 of immunoSEQ was used, and it was run at survey level. Using immunoSEQ multiplex PCR, the repertoire was profiled, and TCRdb retains in-frame clones only, with some absent. The table lists roughly 25,000 clones, more than 85% of them singletons. Findings and caveats of the study: Relative to transplant donor controls, diversity remained lower despite increasing after ART.

CDR3 length equals 15 residues. V was trimmed by 0 bases and J by 7 bases, leaving 13 bases between them. Germline lookup yields CDR1 LGHNA and CDR2 YSLEER. This chain links TRBV4-3 with TRBJ1-5, with unresolved D. The TCR originated in a woman in her thirties or forties with HIV. The starting material was unsorted PBMCs, obtained 7.6 years after starting antiretroviral therapy. In DNA, the CDR3 is TGCGCCAGCAGCCAAGACGGGGTTGGCGGGCAGCCCCAGCATTTT. This sequence encodes CASSQDGVGGQPQHF.